The 19 T cell receptor beta chains in this list originate from one sample, sequenced in a study of human thymus T cells. The data were produced by immunoSEQ multiplex PCR, yet TCRdb's version contains in-frame clones alone and is incomplete. The table includes under 150,000 clones, around 94% detected once. Corrective heart surgery yielded resections, and these provided the thymus tissue. Sequencing was done on a sample of thymus tissue. These receptors all stem from a boy younger than two with a congenital heart defect but otherwise immunologically healthy.

V gene TRBV6-8 combines with J gene TRBJ1-1; D unclear. Germline V gives CDR1 MNHGY, CDR2 SAAAGT. The CDR3 extends over 12 amino acids. Trimming took off 9 bases at V and 8 bases at J, with 16 bases between the two ends. The chain's CDR3 is CARSRSQREAFF. In DNA, the CDR3 is TGTGCCAGGTCCAGGAGCCAGCGGGAAGCTTTCTTT.

This chain links TRBV15 with TRBJ1-5; possibly TRBD1 for D (5 bases). Per the germline V gene, CDR1 is LNHNV and CDR2 is YYDKDF (reference sequence). There are 17 residues in the CDR3. Deletions cut 4 bases from V and 5 bases from J, with 21 bases between. CDR3 sequence reads: CATSNSAGVILDQPQHF. CDR3 nucleotides: TGTGCCACCAGCAATTCGGCGGGGGTAATCCTTGATCAGCCCCAGCATTTT.

The rearrangement joins TRBV28 to TRBJ1-2; 9 bases map to TRBD1. Looked up from germline, CDR1 is MDHEN and CDR2 is SYDVKM. The CDR3 contains 16 residues. Trimming cost V 8 bases and J 2 bases; bases outside gene matches: 12. CDR3 sequence: CASQLGPGQGNYGYTF. In DNA form, the CDR3 reads TGTGCCAGCCAGTTGGGACCGGGACAGGGAAACTATGGCTACACCTTC.

J is TRBJ1-3 and V is TRBV6-1, with 7 bases matching TRBD1. V dropped 8 bases and J dropped 2; count of bases not matched to a gene: 6. This CDR3 is 14 amino acids long. The germline gives CDR1 MNHNS, CDR2 SASEGT. DNA of the CDR3: TGTGCCAGCTCCGACAGGGACCCTGGAAACACCATATATTTT. Translating it yields CASSDRDPGNTIYF.

V gene TRBV6-5 combines with J gene TRBJ1-2; 10 positions agree with TRBD1. Germline V CDR1 and CDR2: MNHEY, SVGAGI. The V segment lost 5 bases and the J segment 8 bases; nucleotides outside the gene matches: 5. The CDR3 sequence is 13 residues long. In DNA form, the CDR3 reads TGTGCCAGCAGTGACAGGGGGCCAAGAGGCTACACCTTC. This codes for CASSDRGPRGYTF.

The rearrangement joins TRBV7-9 to TRBJ2-5; TRBD1 or TRBD2 may be the D gene (5 bases each). V lost 2 bases to trimming and J lost 5 bases, with 15 bases between them. The CDR3 runs 15 residues. Germline values: CDR1 SEHNR, CDR2 FQNEAQ (reference sequence). CDR3 DNA sequence: TGTGCCAGCAGCTTATTGCAGGGATGGGGGGAGACCCAGTACTTC. This codes for CASSLLQGWGETQYF.

The gene calls are TRBV15 and TRBJ1-1; 8 bases align to TRBD1. CDR1 is LNHNV, CDR2 YYDKDF, per germline (reference sequence). J lost 5 bases, V lost 1 base, and 9 bases had no gene match. The CDR3 covers 16 residues. This chain's CDR3 is CATSRVPDRGKTEAFF. CDR3 nucleotide sequence: TGTGCCACCAGCAGAGTCCCAGACAGGGGTAAAACTGAAGCTTTCTTT.

The DNA of the CDR3 is TGTGCCAGAAGCTTTGGCCCGCCCCGGTCCGAGCAGTACTTC. Encoded protein: CARSFGPPRSEQYF. This chain joins TRBV5-3 and TRBJ2-7; no reliable D call. TRBV5-3 is an ORF, and what it does is uncertain. V lost 2 bases and J 6 bases, leaving 15 bases between the germline ends. CDR3 length: 14 residues.

The chain carries TRBV5-6 and TRBJ1-2; D gene uncertain. Germline V gene lookup returns CDR1 SGHDT and CDR2 YYEEEE. The CDR3 runs to 14 residues. V was trimmed by 0 bases and J by 7 bases, leaving 13 bases between them. Written as DNA, the CDR3 is TGTGCCAGCAGCTTGGATCATTATGGAAGTGGCTACACCTTC. Residues: CASSLDHYGSGYTF.

J is TRBJ1-1 and V is TRBV5-1; D gene uncertain. The germline V gene has CDR1 SGHRS and CDR2 YFSETQ. V was clipped by 0 bases and J by 6 bases, with 9 bases between them. The CDR3 contains 13 residues. CDR3 bases: TGCGCCAGCAGCTTGGCTGCAGAGGCTGAAGCTTTCTTT. It translates to CASSLAAEAEAFF.

V is TRBV2 and J is TRBJ2-3, with D perhaps assigned TRBD1 or TRBD2 (5 bases each). The germline gives CDR1 SNHLY, CDR2 FYNNEI. This CDR3 spans 14 amino acids. Between the trimmed V and J ends, which lost 6 bases and 0 bases, there was a span of 10 bases. The CDR3 loop is CASRWGGSTDTQYF. DNA for the CDR3: TGTGCCAGCAGGTGGGGCGGGAGCACAGATACGCAGTATTTT.

V and J are TRBV28 and TRBJ2-5; 7 bases fit TRBD1. The germline V gene has CDR1 MDHEN and CDR2 SYDVKM. V shed 6 bases and J 8 bases; nucleotides not matched to a gene: 24. This CDR3 spans 18 amino acids. CDR3 region: CASSQRGYPGQRPSTQYF. Written as DNA, the CDR3 is TGTGCCAGCAGCCAAAGGGGCTACCCGGGACAGCGGCCGTCAACCCAGTACTTC.

This rearrangement joins TRBV4-3 to TRBJ1-5; no clear D. V was trimmed by 0 bases and J by 4 bases, leaving 10 bases between them. The CDR3 is 15 amino acids. The V gene's germline CDR1 is LGHNA and CDR2 YSLEER. CDR3 DNA sequence: TGCGCCAGCAGCCAAGATGGAATCGGAAATCAGCCCCAGCATTTT. Its protein product is CASSQDGIGNQPQHF.

Details on this clone: Mismatch with germline at one junction end may stem from a read error. The chain has TRBV4-3 and TRBJ1-5; D remains unclear. There are 15 residues in the CDR3. Germline CDR1 is LGHNA and CDR2 is YSLEER. The CDR3 nucleotides are TGCGCCAGCAGCCAAGATCGGCGACGGGAGGCGAAAAGGGAATTT. Its translation is CASSQDRRREAKREF.

The CDR3 protein is CASSPRTGRILSGANVLTF. CDR3 in DNA: TGTGCCAGCAGTCCGAGGACAGGGCGGATCCTCTCTGGGGCCAACGTCCTGACTTTC. The chain combines TRBV28 with TRBJ2-6, with 8 bases aligning to TRBD1. V shed 5 bases and J 0 bases; nucleotides not matched to a gene: 12. From germline, CDR1 is MDHEN and CDR2 SYDVKM. This CDR3 comprises 19 residues.

This clone was counted a single time. The genes are TRBV7-2 and TRBJ1-1, with TRBD1 identical over 7 bases. The CDR3 covers 14 residues. V lost 5 bases to trimming and J lost 2 bases; unmatched junction nucleotides: 5. The germline CDR1 and CDR2 sequences are SGHTA and FQGNSA. Here the CDR3 DNA reads TGTGCCAGCAGCCTTACAGGGGAAAACACTGAAGCTTTCTTT. Translated: CASSLTGENTEAFF. Complete variable domain (other parts from reference TRBV7-2 and TRBJ1-1): GAGVSQSPSNKVTEKGKDVELRCDPISGHTALYWYRQSLGQGLEFLIYFQGNSAPDKSGLPSDRFSAERTGGSVSTLTIQRTQQEDSAVYLCASSLTGENTEAFFGQGTRLTVV.

This clone was recorded once. This chain joins TRBV7-2 and TRBJ2-1; the D call may be TRBD1 or TRBD2 (5 bases each). The CDR3 consists of 15 residues. Per germline, CDR1 SGHTA and CDR2 FQGNSA. Deletions cut 3 bases from V and 1 base from J, with 10 bases between. As DNA, the CDR3 is TGTGCCAGCAGCTTGTGGGGGAATTCCTACAATGAGCAGTTCTTC. Its protein product is CASSLWGNSYNEQFF.

This chain joins TRBV27 and TRBJ2-3, with 11 bases aligning to TRBD2. V was pared by 3 bases and J by 4 bases, with 6 bases of the junction left unmatched. The CDR3 runs 16 residues. Germline CDR1 and CDR2: MNHEY and SMNVEV (reference sequence). For the CDR3, the DNA is TGTGCCAGCAGTTTGACCGGGACTAGCGGCGCAGATACGCAGTATTTT. Amino acids: CASSLTGTSGADTQYF.

J is TRBJ2-7 and V is TRBV28; 8 bases fit TRBD1. V lost 3 bases to trimming and J lost 3 bases; unmatched junction nucleotides: 10. Germline lookup yields CDR1 MDHEN and CDR2 SYDVKM. This CDR3 has 16 amino acids. The CDR3 DNA follows: TGTGCCAGCAGTTTGCCCCCGGACAGGGTAATCTACGAGCAGTACTTC. This encodes CASSLPPDRVIYEQYF.